Sequencing of this T cell receptor beta chain was carried out in a study of T-cell memory formation after mild COVID-19. On the study more broadly: TCR clusters were largely donor specific. Overall study results and limits: Confirmation of SARS-CoV-2 specificity was lacking for second-wave clones peaking day 37. A balance of CD4 and CD8 characterized clones contracting day 15 to 85, whereas later expanders leaned CD4+.

Via MiXCR, TCRdb re-called the 5' RACE reads, giving one row per CDR3 protein. The sample holds 450,000 to 650,000 distinct CDR3 sequences, roughly 22% seen once. A few counts support this clonotype. The target antigen is unknown. V was pared by 1 base and J by 5 bases, with 10 bases of the junction left unmatched. The germline gives CDR1 MNHEY, CDR2 SMNVEV (reference sequence). CDR3 length: 17 amino acids. The J gene is TRBJ2-5, the V gene TRBV27; TRBD1 matches at 10 bases. This sequence was found in an adult woman who had mild COVID-19 (a few samples of this study predate the infection). Cell type and time point are not known. Source material: PBMCs or a T cell subset sorted from them (not recorded which). The CDR3 reads CASSLFGTGAPRETQYF. As DNA, the CDR3 is TGTGCCAGCAGTTTATTTGGGACAGGGGCTCCAAGGGAGACCCAGTACTTC.